What follows are 3 T cell receptor beta chains derived from one specimen sequenced in a study of blood T cell repertoires in COVID-19. Assay used: immunoSEQ multiplex PCR; TCRdb lists only in-frame clones, some missing. The sample has approximately 190,000 clones, just under 85% seen once; the top ten hold 4% to 6%. Sequenced input: peripheral blood. The receptors derive from a woman aged 65 to 85 with active or convalescent COVID-19.

This chain joins TRBV5-1 and TRBJ2-2; 12 bases are shared with TRBD2. This CDR3 is built from 22 residues. Trimming cost V 5 bases and J 6 bases; bases outside gene matches: 26. Germline CDR1 is SGHRS and CDR2 is YFSETQ. This chain's CDR3 is CASRAPGGGLLAGGLGPGELFF. The CDR3 DNA sequence: TGCGCCAGCAGGGCCCCTGGTGGGGGCCTACTAGCGGGAGGCCTTGGACCCGGGGAGCTGTTTTTT.

The chain couples TRBV11-2 to TRBJ2-1, with 8 bases matching TRBD2. The CDR3 runs 15 residues. Unmatched junction bases numbered 12, after V lost 5 bases and J lost 9 bases. Germline CDR1 and CDR2: SGHAT and FQNNGV. CDR3 residues: CASSGSLAGGIEQFF. The CDR3 DNA reads TGTGCCAGCAGCGGCAGTTTGGCGGGAGGTATTGAGCAGTTCTTC.

This clone appeared a single time. The CDR3 sequence is CASSTPPYGRDTGELFF. In DNA form, the CDR3 reads TGTGCCAGTAGTACCCCCCCCTACGGGAGGGACACCGGGGAGCTGTTTTTT. V and J are TRBV19 and TRBJ2-2; 8 positions agree with TRBD2. The germline gives CDR1 LNHDA, CDR2 SQIVND (reference sequence). CDR3 length: 17 residues. V lost 4 bases to trimming and J lost 3 bases; unmatched junction nucleotides: 10.